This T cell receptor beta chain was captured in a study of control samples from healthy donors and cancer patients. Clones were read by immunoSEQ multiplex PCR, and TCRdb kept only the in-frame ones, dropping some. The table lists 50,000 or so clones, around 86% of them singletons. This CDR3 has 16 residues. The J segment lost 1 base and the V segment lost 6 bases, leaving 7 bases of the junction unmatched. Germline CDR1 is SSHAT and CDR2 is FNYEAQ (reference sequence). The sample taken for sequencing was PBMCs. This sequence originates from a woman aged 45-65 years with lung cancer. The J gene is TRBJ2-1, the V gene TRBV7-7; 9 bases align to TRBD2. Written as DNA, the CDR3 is TGTGCCAGCAGTGAAAGCGGGGGGCCATCCTACAATGAGCAGTTCTTC. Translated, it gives CASSESGGPSYNEQFF.